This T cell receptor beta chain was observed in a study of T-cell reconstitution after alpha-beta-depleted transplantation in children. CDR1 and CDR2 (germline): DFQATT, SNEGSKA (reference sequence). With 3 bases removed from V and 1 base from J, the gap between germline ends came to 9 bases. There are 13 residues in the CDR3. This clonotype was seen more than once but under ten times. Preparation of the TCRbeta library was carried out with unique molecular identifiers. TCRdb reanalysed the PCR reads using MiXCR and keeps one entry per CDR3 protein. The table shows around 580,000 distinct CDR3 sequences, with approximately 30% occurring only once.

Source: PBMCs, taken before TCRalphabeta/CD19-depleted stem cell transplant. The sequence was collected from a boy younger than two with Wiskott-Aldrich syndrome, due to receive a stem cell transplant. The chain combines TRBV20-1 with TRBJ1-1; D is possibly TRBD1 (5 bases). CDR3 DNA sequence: TGCAGTGCTAGGGCAGGGTGGAACACTGAAGCTTTCTTT. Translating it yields CSARAGWNTEAFF.